The 24 T cell receptor beta chains below come from one sample, sequenced in a study of blood T cells in healthy people across ages. A second PCR, run for about 7 to 11 cycles, used a sample-barcoded 5' primer plus a J-beta primer mix. TCRdb reprocessed the 5' RACE reads with MiXCR, giving one entry per CDR3 protein. Counted here are around 900,000 distinct CDR3 sequences, 45% to 60% occurring once; the ten biggest clones make up over 20%. The sample taken for sequencing was blood. Receptors originate from a woman aged 55-69 years in good health.

This clonotype was observed a handful of times. This rearrangement joins TRBV4-2 to TRBJ2-5; 10 nucleotides match TRBD2. J gave up 7 bases and V 4 bases, and 9 bases lay outside the gene matches. Per the germline V gene, CDR1 is LGHNA and CDR2 is YNFKEQ. The CDR3 sequence is 15 residues long. The chain's CDR3 is CASSPRLAGFGTQYF. The DNA for the CDR3 is TGTGCCAGCAGCCCGAGACTAGCGGGCTTTGGGACCCAGTACTTC.

This clonotype appeared a few times. The V gene is TRBV20-1, the J gene TRBJ2-7; 8 bases are a match to TRBD1. Trimming at V came to 6 bases and at J to 3 bases, leaving 7 bases not matched to a gene. The germline V gene encodes CDR1 DFQATT and CDR2 SNEGSKA (reference sequence). This CDR3 has 13 residues. The CDR3 DNA follows: TGCAGTGCGAGGGGACAGGCCCGCTACGAGCAGTACTTC. As protein: CSARGQARYEQYF.

The DNA for the CDR3 is TGTGCCAGCAGCTCGGCCAGCTGGGAAGAGACCCAGTACTTC. It is translated as CASSSASWEETQYF. The chain is built from TRBV11-2 and TRBJ2-5; D call uncertain. Germline CDR1 SGHAT, CDR2 FQNNGV. The V end lost 4 bases, the J end lost 3 bases, and 12 bases lay between the germline ends. The CDR3 runs 14 residues.

This clonotype was counted a few times. The chain has TRBV20-1 and TRBJ2-1; 8 nucleotides match TRBD2. Germline CDR1 DFQATT, CDR2 SNEGSKA (reference sequence). V lost 3 bases, J lost 7 bases, and 11 bases stayed unmatched. This CDR3 has 15 amino acids. The CDR3 spells CSASGTSFRRNEQFF. In DNA form, the CDR3 reads TGCAGTGCTAGCGGGACTAGTTTTCGTCGAAATGAGCAGTTCTTC.

This rearrangement joins TRBV10-3 to TRBJ2-7; the D is unclear. Germline V gene sequence: CDR1 ENHRY, CDR2 SYGVKD. The germline V and J ends were trimmed by 4 bases and 4 bases, with 8 bases remaining between them. CDR3 length equals 12 residues. CDR3 amino acids: CAISAQIYEQYF. CDR3 nucleotides: TGTGCCATCAGTGCGCAGATTTACGAGCAGTACTTC.

The sample holds a few counts of this clonotype. The chain joins TRBV27 to TRBJ2-3; TRBD1 matches at 9 bases. Trimming took 8 bases from V and 2 from J; bases not matched to a gene: 8. The CDR3 runs to 15 residues. Germline CDR1 is MNHEY and CDR2 is SMNVEV (reference sequence). This chain's CDR3 is CASHPGTGNTDTQYF. CDR3 coding DNA: TGTGCCAGCCACCCCGGGACAGGGAACACAGATACGCAGTATTTT.

The sample holds a few counts of this clonotype. In nucleotides, the CDR3 is TGCGCCAGCAGCCCCGGGACAGGAGGGTTAGAGCAGTACTTC. Its translation: CASSPGTGGLEQYF. The chain joins TRBV4-3 to TRBJ2-7; TRBD1 aligns across 8 bases. The length of the CDR3 is 14 residues. Trimming took 4 bases from V and 7 from J; bases not matched to a gene: 9. The germline CDR1 and CDR2 sequences are LGHNA and YSLEER.

This clonotype was observed a handful of times. J is TRBJ2-1 and V is TRBV20-1, with unresolved D. Trimming took 5 bases from V and 6 from J, leaving 8 bases between them. Germline CDR1 and CDR2: DFQATT and SNEGSKA (reference sequence). The CDR3 is made up of 11 amino acids. CDR3 nucleotide sequence: TGCAGTGCTGGTCAGGTCAATGAGCAGTTCTTC. It translates to CSAGQVNEQFF.

CDR3 bases: TGTGCCAGCAATCCGGGACAGGGGTATCAGCCCCAGCATTTT. It encodes CASNPGQGYQPQHF. The chain has TRBV12-3 or TRBV12-4 and TRBJ1-5, with TRBD1 matching over 10 bases. Unmatched junction bases numbered 5, after V lost 7 bases and J lost 5 bases. This CDR3 has 14 residues.

The table lists this clonotype with a count of one. The chain carries TRBV6-2 or TRBV6-3 and TRBJ2-7; 7 nucleotides line up with TRBD1. The V segment lost 4 bases and the J segment 0 bases; nucleotides outside the gene matches: 3. Germline V lookup: CDR1 MNHEY, CDR2 SVGEGT. CDR3 length equals 14 residues. This CDR3 is CASSWTGNSYEQYF. The CDR3 nucleotides read TGTGCCAGCAGTTGGACAGGCAACTCCTACGAGCAGTACTTC.

This clonotype showed up just a few times. The chain uses TRBV7-6 and TRBJ2-5, with D perhaps matching TRBD2 (5 bases). Deletions cut 2 bases from V and 5 bases from J, with 18 bases between. The CDR3 consists of 16 residues. Germline V gives CDR1 SGHVS, CDR2 FNYEAQ. The CDR3 coding sequence is TGTGCCAGCAGCTTATTAAACGGGGAGAGTGGGGAGACCCAGTACTTC. Translating it yields CASSLLNGESGETQYF.

The chain employs TRBV4-1 and TRBJ2-5; the match to TRBD2 covers 15 bases. V lost 4 bases to trimming and J lost 5 bases; unmatched junction nucleotides: 5. The V gene's germline CDR1 is MGHRA and CDR2 YSYEKL. The CDR3 runs to 16 residues. CDR3 DNA sequence: TGCGCCAGCAGCCGGACTAGCGGGAGGGCCGGCGAGACCCAGTACTTC. Translated: CASSRTSGRAGETQYF.

This clonotype was found a few times. The rearrangement uses TRBV4-2 and TRBJ2-5, with unresolved D. The CDR3 sequence is 13 residues long. In germline, CDR1 is LGHNA, CDR2 YNFKEQ. V gave up 1 base and J gave up 2 bases, with 5 bases separating them. CDR3 residues: CASSQGAQETQYF. The CDR3 DNA is TGTGCCAGCAGCCAAGGGGCTCAAGAGACCCAGTACTTC.

About this clonotype itself: Given a much more abundant clone one base away, this may be a read error. The chain is built from TRBV27 and TRBJ2-7, with 9 bases aligning to TRBD2. The J call may be faulty, since TRBJ2-5 better matches the DNA end. This CDR3 contains 16 residues. Germline lookup yields CDR1 MNHEY and CDR2 SMNVEV (reference sequence). DNA for the CDR3: TGTGCCAGCAGTCCTCGTCGGGGACTAGCTTGGGGGACCCAGTACTTC. This translates into CASSPRRGLAWGTQYF.

In its sample, this clonotype was seen once. One junction end disagrees with the germline gene, perhaps due to a read error. The V and J genes are TRBV12-3 or TRBV12-4 and TRBJ2-3; TRBD2 might be the D (6 bases). The CDR3 covers 15 residues. The CDR3 nucleotides are TGTGCCTGCAGTTCCCTGGGGGGACTCACAGATACGCAGTATTTT. Its translation is CACSSLGGLTDTQYF.

J is TRBJ2-7 and V is TRBV20-1, with D unclear. V shed 4 bases and J shed 4 bases, with 8 bases lying between them. Germline V gene data show CDR1 as DFQATT and CDR2 as SNEGSKA (reference sequence). This CDR3 has 11 residues. The CDR3 sequence: CSANPDYEQYF. The CDR3 coding sequence is TGCAGTGCTAACCCAGATTACGAGCAGTACTTC.

The chain combines TRBV9 with TRBJ2-4; D remains ambiguous. The end of the DNA aligns better with TRBJ2-7, so the J call may be wrong. The CDR3 extends over 14 amino acids. CDR1 and CDR2 from the germline V gene are SGDLS and YYNGEE. The CDR3 nucleotides read TGTGCCAGCAGCGACGGACGGACCGCTTACGAGCAGTACTTC. This codes for CASSDGRTAYEQYF.

This clonotype has a handful of counts. The gene calls are TRBV7-2 and TRBJ2-3; weak D call: TRBD2 (6 bases). Germline V gene data show CDR1 as SGHTA and CDR2 as FQGNSA. V lost 6 bases and J lost 5, with 9 bases in between. The CDR3 totals 12 residues. CDR3 nucleotide sequence: TGTGCCAGCAGATTCGGGAGAGATACGCAGTATTTT. It encodes CASRFGRDTQYF.

A few counts support this clonotype. This chain connects TRBV29-1 to TRBJ1-2; D uncertain. Germline V lookup: CDR1 SQVTM, CDR2 ANQGSEA. The CDR3 runs 13 residues. V was clipped by 4 bases and J by 2 bases, with 11 bases between them. The CDR3 nucleotides are TGCAGCGTTGGAAAAGGAGAAAACTATGGCTACACCTTC. Amino acid sequence: CSVGKGENYGYTF.

This rearrangement joins TRBV18 to TRBJ2-3, with TRBD2 matching over 8 bases. CDR1 is KGHSH and CDR2 is LQKENI in the germline V gene. V dropped 6 bases and J dropped 2; count of bases not matched to a gene: 7. The CDR3 totals 15 residues. CDR3: CASSLGTSHTDTQYF. The CDR3 coding sequence is TGTGCCAGCTCCCTTGGGACTAGTCACACAGATACGCAGTATTTT.

The chain couples TRBV6-5 to TRBJ2-7; 9 nucleotides line up with TRBD2. The germline gives CDR1 MNHEY, CDR2 SVGAGI. CDR3 length: 16 residues. V gave up 2 bases and J gave up 6 bases; unmatched junction bases: 11. CDR3: CASSYGAGGPYVEQYF. CDR3 coding DNA: TGTGCCAGCAGTTACGGGGCGGGAGGGCCTTACGTCGAGCAGTACTTC.

This clonotype appeared a few times. V gene TRBV7-9 combines with J gene TRBJ1-2; D unresolved. The V end lost 1 base, the J end lost 6 bases, and 15 bases lay between the germline ends. From germline, CDR1 is SEHNR and CDR2 FQNEAQ (reference sequence). The CDR3 spans 15 residues. The CDR3 region is CASSLVWTGVDGYTF. CDR3 DNA: TGTGCCAGCAGCTTAGTCTGGACCGGAGTTGATGGCTACACCTTC.

The V and J genes are TRBV28 and TRBJ1-1; D remains unclear. The CDR3 is 14 amino acids. Trimming shortened V by 5 bases and J by 6 bases, and 16 bases separated the two germline ends. The V gene's germline CDR1 is MDHEN and CDR2 SYDVKM. The CDR3 sequence is CASSPLWQYAEAFF. CDR3 nucleotides: TGTGCCAGCAGTCCGCTATGGCAGTACGCTGAAGCTTTCTTT.

This clonotype was picked up a small number of times. The chain is built from TRBV11-1 and TRBJ2-1; TRBD1 is a possible D gene (5 bases). V was cut by 2 bases and J by 0 bases, with 11 bases left in between. CDR3 length: 16 residues. CDR1 SGHAT and CDR2 FQDESV come from the germline V gene (reference sequence). The CDR3 loop reads CASSLHYRSSYNEQFF. CDR3 coding DNA: TGTGCCAGCAGCTTACATTACAGGAGCTCCTACAATGAGCAGTTCTTC.